Below are 26 T cell receptor beta chains sequenced from a single sample in a study of Graves' ophthalmopathy and Graves' hyperthyroidism. RNA transcripts were the template, and TCR beta CDR3 regions were amplified from them. Amplification began with first-round RT-PCR using HTBI primers, then second-round multiplex PCR was performed. In TCRdb, the multiplex PCR reads were re-called with MiXCR into one record per CDR3 protein. The repertoire holds about 620,000 distinct CDR3 sequences, with about 24% as singletons. Sequenced input: peripheral blood. The receptors derive from a woman aged 18-29 years with stable Graves' hyperthyroidism. Some clones in this sample may be carry-over from other donors' samples.

V usage is TRBV20-1 and J usage is TRBJ2-5; 7 bases line up with TRBD2. V was pared by 1 base and J by 1 base, with 6 bases of the junction left unmatched. The germline V gene encodes CDR1 DFQATT and CDR2 SNEGSKA (reference sequence). The CDR3 spans 15 residues. CDR3 loop: CSARATRTSQETQYF. The CDR3 DNA sequence: TGCAGTGCTAGAGCGACCCGGACTAGCCAAGAGACCCAGTACTTC.

The table lists this clonotype with many counts. The V call is TRBV5-1, the J call TRBJ1-2; D remains ambiguous. CDR1 and CDR2 (germline): SGHRS, YFSETQ. This CDR3 spans 13 amino acids. V was trimmed by 4 bases and J by 4 bases, leaving 11 bases between them. The CDR3 is CASSDITIYGYTF. DNA for the CDR3: TGCGCCAGCAGCGACATTACGATCTATGGCTACACCTTC. The full variable domain, rest sourced from reference TRBV5-1 and TRBJ1-2, is KAGVTQTPRYLIKTRGQQVTLSCSPISGHRSVSWYQQTPGQGLQFLFEYFSETQRNKGNFPGRFSGRQFSNSRSEMNVSTLELGDSALYLCASSDITIYGYTFGSGTRLTVV.

This clonotype has just a few counts. The chain joins TRBV29-1 to TRBJ2-2; the D gene could be TRBD1 or TRBD2 (6 bases each). The germline V gene encodes CDR1 SQVTM and CDR2 ANQGSEA. The CDR3 totals 16 residues. Deletions cut 4 bases from V and 2 bases from J, with 17 bases between. The CDR3 bases are TGCAGCGTTGCTGGGGGGCGCATCATTAACACCGGGGAGCTGTTTTTT. It specifies CSVAGGRIINTGELFF.

A remark on this clonotype: Just one base apart from a much larger clone, this may be a read error. V is TRBV3-1 and J is TRBJ1-6; D call uncertain. The germline gives CDR1 LGHDT, CDR2 YNNKEL (reference sequence). The CDR3 is 13 residues long. CDR3 region: CASSQELRSHLHF. In nucleotides, the CDR3 is TGTGCCAGCAGCCAAGAATTGAGATCACACCTCCACTTT.

This clonotype was seen many times. This chain joins TRBV2 and TRBJ2-7; D may be TRBD1 or TRBD2 (6 bases each). Between the trimmed V and J ends, which lost 8 bases and 2 bases, there was a span of 13 bases. Germline CDR1 and CDR2: SNHLY and FYNNEI. The CDR3 contains 13 residues. CDR3 protein: CASDRRGTYEQYF. The DNA of the CDR3 is TGTGCCAGCGATCGGAGGGGGACCTACGAGCAGTACTTC.

This chain uses TRBV10-3 with TRBJ2-6; 7 bases align to TRBD2. The CDR3 has 14 residues. Germline loops: CDR1 ENHRY, CDR2 SYGVKD. J was trimmed by 0 bases and V by 8 bases; bases with no gene match: 1. In DNA, the CDR3 is TGTGCCATCCGGGGGGACTCTGGGGCCAACGTCCTGACTTTC. This gives the protein CAIRGDSGANVLTF.

This clonotype came up a few times. This chain connects TRBV11-1 to TRBJ2-3, with 10 bases that match TRBD2. The V segment lost 2 bases and the J segment 4 bases; nucleotides outside the gene matches: 6. Germline CDR1 reads SGHAT; CDR2 reads FQDESV (reference sequence). CDR3 length equals 16 residues. The CDR3 nucleotides are TGTGCCAGCAGCTTACAGCGGGGGGGACCCTCAGATACGCAGTATTTT. It is translated as CASSLQRGGPSDTQYF.

This clonotype was observed at least ten times. No conserved phenylalanine or tryptophan is present at the end of the CDR3, so a read error is the likely explanation. The V gene is TRBV12-3 or TRBV12-4, the J gene TRBJ2-7, with a weak D call TRBD1 (6 bases). V was clipped by 6 bases and J by 0 bases, with 9 bases between them. The CDR3 totals 13 residues. The CDR3 DNA follows: TGTGCCAGCAGCCGGGACACCTCCTACGAGCAGTACCTC. Translation gives CASSRDTSYEQYL.

A few counts support this clonotype. The chain has TRBV27 and TRBJ2-5; D unclear. Germline-derived CDR1 and CDR2 are MNHEY and SMNVEV (reference sequence). The CDR3 is 14 amino acids. Between the trimmed V and J ends, which lost 7 bases and 1 base, there was a span of 13 bases. CDR3 sequence: CASKVVGVQETQYF. The CDR3 region has the DNA TGTGCCAGCAAGGTCGTTGGCGTCCAAGAGACCCAGTACTTC.

This chain connects TRBV30 to TRBJ1-2, with D possibly being TRBD1 (6 bases). Trimming removed 4 bases at V and 8 bases at J, with 17 bases between. There are 13 residues in the CDR3. The germline V gene has CDR1 GTSNPN and CDR2 SVGIG (reference sequence). The CDR3 here is CAWIPTGIGGYTF. CDR3 in DNA: TGTGCCTGGATCCCCACAGGGATTGGGGGCTACACCTTC.

The sample holds many counts of this clonotype. J is TRBJ2-5 and V is TRBV9, with D perhaps matching TRBD1 or TRBD2 (6 bases each). V lost 2 bases, J lost 5 bases, and 10 bases lay in between. This CDR3 region has 13 residues. CDR1 and CDR2 from the germline V gene are SGDLS and YYNGEE. CDR3 amino acids: CASSVIGGETQYF. As DNA, the CDR3 is TGTGCCAGCAGCGTCATCGGGGGCGAGACCCAGTACTTC.

The V call is TRBV7-9, the J call TRBJ1-1, with TRBD1 matching 7 bases. This CDR3 has 13 residues. V lost 3 bases and J lost 5; bases outside the gene matches: 3. The germline gives CDR1 SEHNR, CDR2 FQNEAQ (reference sequence). Written as DNA, the CDR3 is TGTGCCAGCAGCTTGGGGACAGAGACTGAAGCTTTCTTT. Translation: CASSLGTETEAFF. The whole variable domain, remainder taken from reference TRBV7-9 and TRBJ1-1, is DTGVSQNPRHKITKRGQNVTFRCDPISEHNRLYWYRQTLGQGPEFLTYFQNEAQLEKSRLLSDRFSAERPKGSFSTLEIQRTEQGDSAMYLCASSLGTETEAFFGQGTRLTVV.

The CDR3 region has the DNA TGTGCCAGCAGTGACCTGGGACAGGAGTCCTACGAGCAGTACTTC. Protein product: CASSDLGQESYEQYF. The rearrangement joins TRBV25-1 to TRBJ2-7; 8 bases are a match to TRBD1. V lost 3 bases, J lost 1 base, and 5 bases stayed unmatched. CDR3 size: 15 residues. In germline, CDR1 is MGHDK, CDR2 SYGVNS.

This clonotype was found many times. This chain joins TRBV12-3 or TRBV12-4 and TRBJ1-2, with unresolved D. This CDR3 contains 12 residues. Trimming shortened V by 5 bases and J by 7 bases, and 11 bases separated the two germline ends. In nucleotides, the CDR3 is TGTGCCAGCAGTCTCCGGCGGGGTGGCTACACCTTC. This translates into CASSLRRGGYTF.

This clonotype has a count of ten or more. The rearrangement uses TRBV11-1 and TRBJ1-3; 8 bases line up with TRBD1. J was trimmed by 1 base and V by 4 bases; bases with no gene match: 12. This CDR3 spans 18 amino acids. CDR1 and CDR2 (germline): SGHAT, FQDESV (reference sequence). The CDR3 region is CASSSKGADRVSGNTIYF. CDR3 DNA: TGTGCCAGCAGCTCCAAGGGGGCGGACAGGGTTTCTGGAAACACCATATATTTT.

This clonotype was seen at least ten times. The chain joins TRBV12-3 or TRBV12-4 to TRBJ2-2; no clear D. Trimming shortened V by 10 bases and J by 0 bases, and 15 bases separated the two germline ends. This CDR3 is built from 15 residues. CDR3 loop: CATSLGGANTGELFF. The CDR3 nucleotides read TGTGCCACCTCGCTGGGTGGGGCGAACACCGGGGAGCTGTTTTTT.

The CDR3 DNA sequence: TGTGCTAGTGGTTTCCTAACTAGCGGGAGAAACACCGGGGAGCTGTTTTTT. As protein: CASGFLTSGRNTGELFF. The V and J genes are TRBV12-5 and TRBJ2-2, with 11 bases aligning to TRBD2. The CDR3 length is 17 residues. Germline CDR1 and CDR2: LGHNT and FRNRAP. Trimming took 3 bases from V and 2 from J; bases not matched to a gene: 5. The variable domain in full, completed from reference TRBV12-5 and TRBJ2-2, reads DARVTQTPRHKVTEMGQEVTMRCQPILGHNTVFWYRQTMMQGLELLAYFRNRAPLDDSGMPKDRFSAEMPDATLATLKIQPSEPRDSAVYFCASGFLTSGRNTGELFFGEGSRLTVL.

With regard to this clonotype: This could be a read error, since a much larger clone is one nucleotide away. This rearrangement joins TRBV12-3 or TRBV12-4 to TRBJ2-7; weak D call: TRBD2 (7 bases). The CDR3 sequence is 14 residues long. Here the CDR3 DNA reads TGTGCCAGCAGACAGGAGGGGGGGGCCTACGAGCAGTGCTTC. Amino acid sequence: CASRQEGGAYEQCF.

This clonotype has a count of ten or more. The chain combines TRBV19 with TRBJ2-2, with 13 positions matching TRBD2. Germline V gene lookup returns CDR1 LNHDA and CDR2 SQIVND (reference sequence). The CDR3 is 15 residues long. The ends lost 5 bases at V and 4 bases at J; junction bases unmatched: 1. The CDR3 region has the DNA TGTGCCAGTAGTGGGACTAGCGGGGCCACCGGGGAGCTGTTTTTT. It yields the protein CASSGTSGATGELFF.

This clonotype has a count of ten or more. J is TRBJ1-1 and V is TRBV29-1; no definite D call. The germline V gene encodes CDR1 SQVTM and CDR2 ANQGSEA. The CDR3 totals 13 residues. Trimming pared 1 base from V and 3 bases from J, leaving 9 bases between. This CDR3 is CSVEGSGYTEAFF. The CDR3 bases are TGCAGCGTTGAAGGTTCGGGATACACTGAAGCTTTCTTT.

This clonotype was picked up many times. V is TRBV20-1 and J is TRBJ1-2, with D possibly TRBD1 on 5 matching bases. In germline, CDR1 is DFQATT, CDR2 SNEGSKA (reference sequence). CDR3 length: 13 amino acids. The V and J ends lost 3 bases and 6 bases respectively, with 14 bases between them. The CDR3 coding sequence is TGCAGTGCTAGCTCCCCAGGGTGCCATGGCTACACCTTC. It specifies CSASSPGCHGYTF.

The chain is built from TRBV27 and TRBJ1-2, with D unresolved. The V and J ends lost 1 base and 5 bases respectively, with 23 bases between them. This CDR3 is 18 amino acids long. Germline CDR1 is MNHEY and CDR2 is SMNVEV (reference sequence). CDR3 in amino acids: CASSLYPEGPWGFYGYTF. The CDR3 DNA reads TGTGCCAGCAGTTTATACCCAGAAGGGCCCTGGGGTTTTTATGGCTACACCTTC.

In its sample, this clonotype was seen many times. The junction departs from germline at one end; a sequencing error may be responsible. V usage is TRBV6-1 and J usage is TRBJ2-5; possibly TRBD1 or TRBD2 for D (5 bases each). The CDR3 spans 16 residues. Germline-derived CDR1 and CDR2 are MNHNS and SASEGT. This CDR3 is CASSEAPGLGPETKYF. The CDR3 region has the DNA TGTGCCAGCAGTGAAGCACCGGGATTGGGGCCAGAGACCAAGTACTTC.

This clonotype was detected only a few times. The junction departs from the called germline gene at one end, perhaps through a read error. The gene calls are TRBV5-1 and TRBJ1-1; 9 nucleotides line up with TRBD1. Germline CDR1 reads SGHRS; CDR2 reads YFSETQ. The CDR3 is 16 residues long. The CDR3 DNA reads TGCGCCAGCAGCTACCGGGACAGGGCCAGGGACACTGAAGCTTGCTTT. Translated: CASSYRDRARDTEACF.

This clonotype showed up just a few times. The J gene is TRBJ1-5, the V gene TRBV4-3; TRBD1 might be the D (5 bases). Germline V CDR1 and CDR2: LGHNA, YSLEER. V was pared by 4 bases and J by 5 bases, with 18 bases between. CDR3 length: 16 residues. The CDR3 is CASSLNGAEGHQPQHF. The CDR3 DNA sequence: TGCGCCAGCAGCCTTAACGGGGCAGAAGGCCATCAGCCCCAGCATTTT.

In its sample, this clonotype was seen many times. The V and J genes are TRBV4-2 and TRBJ1-1; possible D gene TRBD1, 6 bases. This CDR3 is 14 amino acids long. CDR1 is LGHNA and CDR2 is YNFKEQ in the germline V gene. V was pared by 3 bases and J by 6 bases, with 14 bases between. Written as DNA, the CDR3 is TGTGCCAGCAGCCAGACGACAGGTGGGGCTGAAGCTTTCTTT. It is translated as CASSQTTGGAEAFF.